This is a list of T cell receptor beta chains from one sample in a study of T cell repertoires in cytomegalovirus infection. TCRdb called the reads again in MiXCR, with one record for every CDR3 protein. The profile shows approximately 500,000 distinct CDR3 sequences, about 30% of them singletons. The sequenced sample was PBMCs. All receptors come from a human donor in good health (CMV status not recorded). Some clones in this sample may be carry-over from other donors' samples. Each CDR3 is given with its conserved first and last residue. Fields, in order: clone size, D gene, J gene, V gene, CDR3 protein, CDR3 DNA. D genes are given only for firm matches. Clone size is given for some rows only: seen once, a few or many times, or a class if the clone is expanded.

clone size: many; D gene: NA; J gene: TRBJ1-1; V gene: TRBV28; CDR3 protein: CASRSRDAARNTEAFF; CDR3 DNA: TGTGCCAGCAGATCCCGGGACGCCGCCCGGAACACTGAAGCTTTCTTT
clone size: NA; D gene: NA; J gene: TRBJ1-2; V gene: TRBV10-3; CDR3 protein: CAIRRWEDGREGGYTF; CDR3 DNA: TGTGCCATCAGGAGGTGGGAAGACGGACGCGAGGGTGGCTACACCTTC
clone size: many; D gene: TRBD1; J gene: TRBJ2-5; V gene: TRBV4-1; CDR3 protein: CASSQSGGSTSQYF; CDR3 DNA: TGCGCCAGCAGCCAGTCAGGGGGTTCTACGTCCCAGTACTTC
clone size: many; D gene: TRBD1; J gene: TRBJ1-2; V gene: TRBV7-9; CDR3 protein: CASSTIIPPQGALDYGYTF; CDR3 DNA: TGTGCCAGCAGCACTATTATTCCTCCTCAGGGGGCGCTGGACTATGGCTACACCTTC
clone size: NA; D gene: NA; J gene: TRBJ2-1; V gene: TRBV24-1; CDR3 protein: CATSVHPEGEQFF; CDR3 DNA: TGTGCCACCAGTGTACACCCGGAGGGTGAGCAGTTCTTC
clone size: NA; D gene: TRBD2; J gene: TRBJ2-3; V gene: TRBV5-1; CDR3 protein: CASSIGLAGDTQYF; CDR3 DNA: TGCGCCAGCAGCATCGGACTAGCGGGGGATACGCAGTATTTT
clone size: many; D gene: TRBD2; J gene: TRBJ2-3; V gene: TRBV11-2; CDR3 protein: CASSPPWGGSTDTQYF; CDR3 DNA: TGTGCCAGCAGCCCCCCATGGGGGGGTAGCACAGATACGCAGTATTTT
clone size: NA; D gene: NA; J gene: TRBJ1-4; V gene: TRBV7-2; CDR3 protein: CASSLGGREYEKLFF; CDR3 DNA: TGTGCCAGCAGCTTAGGTGGCAGGGAGTATGAAAAACTGTTTTTT
clone size: NA; D gene: TRBD2; J gene: TRBJ2-1; V gene: TRBV19; CDR3 protein: CASIGGLAGGLGSYNEQFF; CDR3 DNA: TGTGCCAGTATAGGGGGACTAGCGGGGGGGTTGGGCTCCTACAATGAGCAGTTCTTC
clone size: NA; D gene: TRBD1; J gene: TRBJ1-6; V gene: TRBV12-3/TRBV12-4; CDR3 protein: CASSGDRAYSPLHF; CDR3 DNA: TGTGCCAGCAGTGGGGACAGGGCTTATTCACCCCTCCACTTT
clone size: many; D gene: NA; J gene: TRBJ2-1; V gene: TRBV7-2; CDR3 protein: CASSLGAPNEQFF; CDR3 DNA: TGTGCCAGCAGCTTAGGGGCTCCCAATGAGCAGTTCTTC
clone size: NA; D gene: TRBD2; J gene: TRBJ2-1; V gene: TRBV5-6; CDR3 protein: CASSELAYSYNEQFF; CDR3 DNA: TGTGCCAGCAGCGAACTAGCGTACTCCTACAATGAGCAGTTCTTC
clone size: NA; D gene: NA; J gene: TRBJ1-5; V gene: TRBV7-2; CDR3 protein: CASSLARQSYSNQPQHF; CDR3 DNA: TGTGCCAGCAGCTTAGCGCGTCAGTCGTATAGCAATCAGCCCCAGCATTTT
clone size: NA; D gene: TRBD1; J gene: TRBJ1-1; V gene: TRBV28; CDR3 protein: CASSLPTGSGEAFF; CDR3 DNA: TGTGCCAGCAGTTTACCGACAGGGTCGGGTGAAGCTTTCTTT
clone size: once; D gene: TRBD1; J gene: TRBJ1-1; V gene: TRBV19; CDR3 protein: CASSYRGSLNTEAFF; CDR3 DNA: TGTGCCAGTAGCTACAGGGGGTCTCTAAACACTGAAGCTTTCTTT
clone size: few; D gene: TRBD2; J gene: TRBJ2-3; V gene: TRBV20-1; CDR3 protein: CSASPPPWEGLDTQYF; CDR3 DNA: TGCAGTGCTAGTCCCCCCCCGTGGGAGGGCCTGGATACGCAGTATTTT
clone size: many; D gene: NA; J gene: TRBJ2-3; V gene: TRBV7-2; CDR3 protein: CASSDTVRGTDTQYF; CDR3 DNA: TGTGCCAGCAGCGACACGGTCCGGGGAACAGATACGCAGTATTTT
clone size: many; D gene: TRBD2; J gene: TRBJ2-3; V gene: TRBV7-2; CDR3 protein: CASSLLAGRPDTQYF; CDR3 DNA: TGTGCCAGCAGCTTACTAGCGGGCAGACCAGATACGCAGTATTTT
clone size: few; D gene: NA; J gene: TRBJ2-1; V gene: TRBV7-2; CDR3 protein: CASSPHSVYNEQFF; CDR3 DNA: TGTGCCAGCAGCCCCCATAGCGTTTACAATGAGCAGTTCTTC
clone size: NA; D gene: NA; J gene: TRBJ2-1; V gene: TRBV7-8; CDR3 protein: CASSQWDLIYNEQFF; CDR3 DNA: TGTGCCAGCAGCCAATGGGACCTCATCTACAATGAGCAGTTCTTC
clone size: NA; D gene: TRBD2; J gene: TRBJ2-1; V gene: TRBV29-1; CDR3 protein: CSVLAGDYYNEQFF; CDR3 DNA: TGCAGCGTTCTAGCGGGGGACTACTACAATGAGCAGTTCTTC
clone size: NA; D gene: TRBD2; J gene: TRBJ2-1; V gene: TRBV19; CDR3 protein: CASSQLAGGPGEQFF; CDR3 DNA: TGTGCCAGTAGTCAACTAGCGGGAGGGCCGGGAGAGCAGTTCTTC